A single sample gave rise to the 27 T cell receptor beta chains below, sequenced in a study of blood T cell repertoires in COVID-19. Sequencing was performed with immunoSEQ multiplex PCR; in TCRdb, only in-frame clones are kept and a portion is missing. The sample includes a few hundred thousand clones, roughly 85% seen only once; the top ten take 3% to 4.5%. The sequenced material came from PBMCs or T cells enriched from blood (not recorded which). The source of these receptors is a woman between 35 and 50 years old with acute COVID-19.

The chain couples TRBV7-2 to TRBJ1-5, with D unclear. In germline, CDR1 is SGHTA, CDR2 FQGNSA. Trimming took 4 bases from V and 0 from J, leaving 7 bases between them. This CDR3 region has 14 residues. The DNA for the CDR3 is TGTGCCAGCAGCTCCGACATTAGCAATCAGCCCCAGCATTTT. Its translation: CASSSDISNQPQHF.

The CDR3: CASSSGSGRAYNEQFF. DNA for the CDR3: TGTGCCAGCAGTTCGGGTAGCGGGAGAGCCTACAATGAGCAGTTCTTC. This chain joins TRBV6-5 and TRBJ2-1; TRBD2 matches at 9 bases. The V and J ends lost 4 bases and 2 bases, in that order; junction bases with no gene match: 6. This CDR3 is built from 16 residues. Germline V gene data show CDR1 as MNHEY and CDR2 as SVGAGI.

The chain joins TRBV11-2 to TRBJ2-7; a weak D match, TRBD2 (6 bases). Per germline, CDR1 SGHAT and CDR2 FQNNGV. The CDR3 length is 15 residues. V was pared by 5 bases and J by 0 bases, with 14 bases between. The CDR3 nucleotides read TGTGCCAGCAGCACCAACGGGGGAAGCTCCTACGAGCAGTACTTC. It encodes CASSTNGGSSYEQYF.

This clone occurred a few times. The same CDR3 arises from other DNA sequences in this sample as well. This chain joins TRBV5-4 and TRBJ1-2, with TRBD1 matching 7 bases. Germline assignment: CDR1 SGHNT and CDR2 YYREEE (reference sequence). CDR3 size: 13 residues. Trimming at V came to 4 bases and at J to 5 bases, leaving 5 bases not matched to a gene. The DNA for the CDR3 is TGTGCCAGCAGCGGAGGGGGCGGTTATGGCTACACCTTC. This gives the protein CASSGGGGYGYTF. Using reference TRBV5-4 and TRBJ1-2 for the parts outside the CDR3, the full variable domain is ETGVTQSPTHLIKTRGQQVTLRCSSQSGHNTVSWYQQALGQGPQFIFQYYREEENGRGNFPPRFSGLQFPNYSSELNVNALELDDSALYLCASSGGGGYGYTFGSGTRLTVV.

The chain uses TRBV7-9 and TRBJ2-2; no definite D call. Germline lookup yields CDR1 SEHNR and CDR2 FQNEAQ (reference sequence). V lost 6 bases and J 5 bases, leaving 16 bases between the germline ends. The CDR3 extends over 15 amino acids. CDR3 DNA: TGTGCCAGCAGTCAACAATGGGCCAGGACCGGGGAGCTGTTTTTT. Protein: CASSQQWARTGELFF.

This clone was counted a single time. V is TRBV28 and J is TRBJ2-5, with a possible D match to TRBD1 (6 bases). CDR3 length: 12 residues. The V end lost 7 bases, the J end lost 3 bases, and 9 bases lay between the germline ends. Germline CDR1 MDHEN, CDR2 SYDVKM. The chain's CDR3 is CASIGQKETQYF. CDR3 DNA: TGTGCCAGCATTGGACAGAAAGAGACCCAGTACTTC.

This chain uses TRBV11-2 with TRBJ2-1, with D tentatively TRBD2 (5 bases). The V end was cut by 5 bases, the J end by 6 bases, with 11 bases between. The CDR3 contains 13 residues. In germline, CDR1 is SGHAT, CDR2 FQNNGV. The CDR3 is CASSPSSGNEQFF. For the CDR3, the DNA is TGTGCCAGCAGCCCTAGCTCGGGCAATGAGCAGTTCTTC.

V gene TRBV5-1 combines with J gene TRBJ2-7, with 8 bases matching TRBD2. Unmatched junction bases numbered 5, after V lost 5 bases and J lost 1 base. Germline values: CDR1 SGHRS, CDR2 YFSETQ. The length of the CDR3 is 14 residues. CDR3 DNA sequence: TGCGCCAGCAGTGGCTTAGCGGGATCCTACGAGCAGTACTTC. Translation: CASSGLAGSYEQYF.

The chain combines TRBV7-9 with TRBJ2-7, with a possible D match to TRBD1 (6 bases). The V gene's germline CDR1 is SEHNR and CDR2 FQNEAQ (reference sequence). The CDR3 is made up of 12 amino acids. V dropped 8 bases and J dropped 0 bases, with 8 bases sitting between them. Written as DNA, the CDR3 is TGTGCCAGCGGGGACACCTCCTACGAGCAGTACTTC. Translated, it gives CASGDTSYEQYF. Supplemented by reference TRBV7-9 and TRBJ2-7, the full variable domain reads DTGVSQNPRHKITKRGQNVTFRCDPISEHNRLYWYRQTLGQGPEFLTYFQNEAQLEKSRLLSDRFSAERPKGSFSTLEIQRTEQGDSAMYLCASGDTSYEQYFGPGTRLTVT.

The chain carries TRBV15 and TRBJ2-3, with 9 positions matching TRBD2. Trimming at V came to 5 bases and at J to 2 bases, leaving 5 bases not matched to a gene. CDR1 and CDR2 from the germline V gene are LNHNV and YYDKDF (reference sequence). The CDR3 contains 15 residues. The CDR3 sequence is CATSRGLAPTDTQYF. The CDR3 region has the DNA TGTGCCACCAGCCGTGGACTAGCGCCCACAGATACGCAGTATTTT.

This clone was seen a single time. The rearrangement joins TRBV3-1 (or the pseudogene TRBV3-2) to TRBJ1-2; D gene uncertain. This CDR3 has 13 residues. CDR1 is LGHDT and CDR2 is YNNKEL in the germline V gene (reference sequence). V dropped 1 base and J dropped 5 bases, with 8 bases sitting between them. The CDR3 nucleotides are TGTGCCAGCAGCCAAGCTCCCCCGTATGGCTACACCTTC. As protein: CASSQAPPYGYTF.

This chain joins TRBV7-9 and TRBJ2-5; D perhaps matches TRBD1 (6 bases). There are 15 residues in the CDR3. CDR1 is SEHNR, CDR2 FQNEAQ, per germline (reference sequence). Trimming removed 2 bases from V and 2 bases from J, with 12 bases in between. DNA of the CDR3: TGTGCCAGCAGCTTACTCGGGACACTACAAGAGACCCAGTACTTC. Amino acids: CASSLLGTLQETQYF.

This clone has only a few counts. The chain is built from TRBV2 and TRBJ2-2; 15 bases agree with TRBD2. Germline CDR1 SNHLY, CDR2 FYNNEI. The ends lost 6 bases at V and 3 bases at J; junction bases unmatched: 11. The CDR3 is 19 residues long. In nucleotides, the CDR3 is TGTGCCAGCAGCGCCCGACGGACTAGCGGGAGGGGGGACACCGGGGAGCTGTTTTTT. It codes for CASSARRTSGRGDTGELFF.

This chain uses TRBV3-1 (or the pseudogene TRBV3-2) with TRBJ1-3; possible D gene TRBD1, 5 bases. Germline-derived CDR1 and CDR2 are LGHDT and YNNKEL (reference sequence). The CDR3 spans 16 residues. V gave up 1 base and J gave up 1 base, with 11 bases separating them. In DNA, the CDR3 is TGTGCCAGCAGCCAAGTGTCAGGGTCGTCTGGAAACACCATATATTTT. This encodes CASSQVSGSSGNTIYF.

The chain couples TRBV7-9 to TRBJ1-1; unclear D gene. This CDR3 region has 14 residues. Trimming took off 7 bases at V and 5 bases at J, with 17 bases between the two ends. Germline values: CDR1 SEHNR, CDR2 FQNEAQ (reference sequence). The CDR3 DNA reads TGTGCCAGCAACCAACAAGAAGCGGTAACTGAAGCTTTCTTT. It is translated as CASNQQEAVTEAFF.

This rearrangement joins TRBV11-3 to TRBJ1-2, with D hard to call. Trimming left V 1 base short and J 2 bases short, with 11 bases between. CDR3 length: 15 residues. Per germline, CDR1 SGHNT and CDR2 YENEEA. The CDR3 sequence: CASSLVKTANYGYTF. In DNA, the CDR3 is TGTGCCAGCAGCTTAGTCAAGACTGCAAACTATGGCTACACCTTC.

The rearrangement joins TRBV27 to TRBJ1-1; the match to TRBD1 covers 7 bases. CDR3 length equals 15 residues. From germline, CDR1 is MNHEY and CDR2 SMNVEV (reference sequence). J lost 8 bases, V lost 5 bases, and 14 bases had no gene match. The CDR3: CASSPDRASSREAFF. The CDR3, as DNA: TGTGCCAGCAGTCCCGACAGGGCCAGTAGTAGAGAAGCTTTCTTT.

This clone has only one observation. The rearrangement joins TRBV14 to TRBJ1-1; D call uncertain. The germline V gene encodes CDR1 SGHDN and CDR2 FVKESK. CDR3 size: 15 residues. Deletions cut 2 bases from V and 5 bases from J, with 15 bases between. The CDR3, as DNA: TGTGCCAGCAGCCAATGGTTATCTAGTGGAACTGAAGCTTTCTTT. Amino acid sequence: CASSQWLSSGTEAFF.

This clone occurred once. This chain connects TRBV28 to TRBJ2-1, with 13 bases identical to TRBD2. V was pared by 3 bases and J by 13 bases, with 9 bases of the junction left unmatched. This CDR3 comprises 15 residues. CDR1 is MDHEN and CDR2 is SYDVKM in the germline V gene. CDR3 in amino acids: CASSLIGTSGRAQFF. The CDR3 DNA is TGTGCCAGCAGTTTGATAGGTACTAGCGGGAGGGCCCAGTTCTTC.

The rearrangement joins TRBV7-2 to TRBJ2-7, with 13 bases lining up with TRBD2. Trimming at V came to 0 bases and at J to 6 bases, leaving 5 bases not matched to a gene. Per germline, CDR1 SGHTA and CDR2 FQGNSA. The CDR3 runs to 16 residues. CDR3 nucleotide sequence: TGTGCCAGCAGCTTAGCGCATGGACTAGCGGGAGCCGAGCAGTACTTC. Its protein product is CASSLAHGLAGAEQYF.

The chain carries TRBV4-3 and TRBJ2-1, with D possibly matching TRBD2 (7 bases). The length of the CDR3 is 16 residues. Trimming removed 2 bases from V and 6 bases from J, with 17 bases in between. Germline CDR1 and CDR2: LGHNA and YSLEER. The CDR3 sequence: CASSQLGGGVRNEQFF. The CDR3 DNA reads TGCGCCAGCAGCCAACTAGGGGGGGGAGTTCGCAATGAGCAGTTCTTC.

The chain recombines TRBV3-1 (or the pseudogene TRBV3-2) with TRBJ2-5; D possibly corresponds to TRBD1 (6 bases). Germline V CDR1 and CDR2: LGHDT, YNNKEL (reference sequence). V dropped 2 bases and J dropped 7 bases, with 17 bases sitting between them. The CDR3 runs 15 residues. The CDR3 loop is CASSQNLAGVGTQYF. The CDR3 DNA follows: TGTGCCAGCAGCCAAAACCTGGCAGGGGTAGGGACCCAGTACTTC.

The genes are TRBV19 and TRBJ1-1; tentative D call: TRBD1 (5 bases). Per germline, CDR1 LNHDA and CDR2 SQIVND (reference sequence). This CDR3 has 13 amino acids. The V end lost 1 base, the J end lost 8 bases, and 11 bases lay between the germline ends. CDR3 protein: CASSIVEGSEAFF. The CDR3 coding sequence is TGTGCCAGTAGTATAGTGGAGGGGAGCGAAGCTTTCTTT.

CDR3 residues: CASSTDSGTRTDTQYF. CDR3 sequence (DNA): TGTGCCAGTAGTACAGATAGCGGGACGCGCACAGATACGCAGTATTTT. The rearrangement uses TRBV19 and TRBJ2-3; 8 positions match TRBD2. This CDR3 spans 16 amino acids. J gave up 1 base and V 4 bases, and 7 bases lay outside the gene matches. Germline V lookup: CDR1 LNHDA, CDR2 SQIVND (reference sequence).

The chain combines TRBV28 with TRBJ2-1, with a possible D match to TRBD2 (7 bases). The germline gives CDR1 MDHEN, CDR2 SYDVKM. The CDR3 is made up of 15 amino acids. Deletions cut 8 bases from V and 9 bases from J, with 23 bases between. CDR3 loop: CASAYGGGGSGEQFF. The DNA of the CDR3 is TGTGCCAGCGCATACGGGGGCGGGGGCTCCGGTGAGCAGTTCTTC.

V usage is TRBV3-1 (or the pseudogene TRBV3-2) and J usage is TRBJ1-5; 7 bases align to TRBD1. J gave up 4 bases and V 4 bases, and 4 bases lay outside the gene matches. From germline, CDR1 is LGHDT and CDR2 YNNKEL (reference sequence). This CDR3 contains 14 residues. Here the CDR3 DNA reads TGTGCCAGCAGCCTAACAGGGGTGAATCAGCCCCAGCATTTT. Translating gives CASSLTGVNQPQHF.

This chain connects TRBV7-9 to TRBJ2-7; 10 bases agree with TRBD2. V dropped 1 base and J dropped 3; count of bases not matched to a gene: 3. The CDR3 sequence is 15 residues long. The germline V gene has CDR1 SEHNR and CDR2 FQNEAQ (reference sequence). CDR3 sequence: CASSLVLAGNYEQYF. CDR3 sequence (DNA): TGTGCCAGCAGCTTAGTACTAGCGGGGAACTACGAGCAGTACTTC.